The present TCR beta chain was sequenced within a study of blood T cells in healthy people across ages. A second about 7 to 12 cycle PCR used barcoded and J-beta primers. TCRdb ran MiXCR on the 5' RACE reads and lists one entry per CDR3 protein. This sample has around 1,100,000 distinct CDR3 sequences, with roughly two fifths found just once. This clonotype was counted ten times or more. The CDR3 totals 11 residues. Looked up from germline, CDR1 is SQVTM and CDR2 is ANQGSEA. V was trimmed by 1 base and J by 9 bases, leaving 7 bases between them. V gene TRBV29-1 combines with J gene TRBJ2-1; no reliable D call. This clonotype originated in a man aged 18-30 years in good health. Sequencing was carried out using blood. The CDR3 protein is CSVEGRSEQFF. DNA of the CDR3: TGCAGCGTTGAAGGACGGAGTGAGCAGTTCTTC.